The present T cell receptor beta chain was sequenced within a study of blood T cell repertoires in COVID-19 (dated by TCRdb to about 2020). Study-level background: Samples from collaborators originated in the United States, Italy and Spain and spanned both the acute and convalescent phases of COVID-19. The repertoires were released in a freely available public database meant as a resource for research on the immune response to SARS-CoV-2. The dataset comprised deeply sampled blood TCRbeta repertoires from subjects exposed to, actively infected with, or recovered from COVID-19. Where available, HLA class I and class II types were obtained from metadata supplied by the sample provider rather than from assay-based typing. The samples were drawn from two sources: the first 160 participants of the ongoing ImmuneRACE study, and 950 to 1,500 subjects contributed by 6 global collaborators. The prospective study material was composed of cDNA or gDNA derived from T cells, B-cell-depleted T cells, or PBMCs. Sample metadata almost always included a de-identified subject ID, COVID-19 status, age in years and sex. The investigation overall reported the following: How much clinical and demographic metadata was included differed by source and by participant, and the metadata was provided uncurated.

Another Seattle source contributed samples from volunteer blood donors who had recovered from COVID-19. The collaborating institutions used their own protocols to collect whole blood in K2EDTA tubes. For TCRbeta analysis, collaborators shipped samples in one of three forms: frozen whole blood, isolated PBMCs, or DNA extracted from either of those sample types. CDR1 and CDR2 are read off the germline V gene as SGHRS and YFSETQ. From the cysteine through the phenylalanine, the CDR3 covers 17 amino acids. Only CDR3 DNA remains: 51 bases, in frame from the first base. Relative to germline, V is missing 3 bases and J is missing 6 bases, with 13 bases of the junction outside any gene match. A remark on this clone: Its antigen has not been determined. The sample holds no much larger clone one base away, and base qualities are not on file.

TCRbeta CDR3 regions were amplified from genomic DNA using the immunoSEQ Assay, a bias-controlled multiplex PCR. The original pipeline was this. The number of nucleated cells in each sample was estimated by amplification of reference gene primers within the assay. To quantify the absolute abundance of each unique TCRbeta CDR3 rearrangement, sequence reads were collapsed and filtered. For each sample, productive Simpson clonality was calculated as the square root of Simpson's diversity index over productive rearrangements. TCRdb provides this immuneACCESS table in a form limited to in-frame rearrangements. Some clones are lacking; in checked studies, under half of them reflect an unresolved V gene, and why the rest are absent is not known. Clone size and V and J calls were adopted from that table, with D and trimming inferred from the DNA. A total of 150,000 to 200,000 clones appear in this sample, about four fifths of them only once. The biggest ten clones account for around 13% of the sample.

The sample consisted of peripheral blood. This chain joins TRBV5-1 to TRBJ2-5; a stretch of 11 junction bases matches TRBD1. This clonotype was obtained from a man between 65 and 85 years old who had recovered from COVID-19. The DNA sequence is TGCGCCAGCAGCTCCGCCTGGACAGGGGGCTTACTTCAGACCCAGTACTTC. Its protein is CASSSAWTGGLLQTQYF. Full variable domain (CDR3 extended with the reference TRBV5-1 and TRBJ2-5 proteins): KAGVTQTPRYLIKTRGQQVTLSCSPISGHRSVSWYQQTPGQGLQFLFEYFSETQRNKGNFPGRFSGRQFSNSRSEMNVSTLELGDSALYLCASSSAWTGGLLQTQYFGPGTRLLVL.